This is a list of T cell receptor beta chains from one sample in a study of cytomegalovirus exposure and HLA in healthy donors. TCRdb keeps only in-frame clones here, not all; method: immunoSEQ multiplex PCR. The sample lists 210,000 or so clones, around four fifths occurring once. Specimen: PBMCs. The receptors originated from a boy younger than 10 in good health and CMV-seronegative. Both conserved end residues are part of each CDR3. The D gene is left open where the match is weak. The size of a clone is reported for some rows only, either as once, few or many, or as a class for expanded clones.

DNA | CDR3 | J | V | size | D
TGTGCCAGCGGGCAGGCCACAGATACGCAGTATTTT | CASGQATDTQYF | TRBJ2-3 | TRBV6-5 | - | -
TGTGCCAGCAGCCGTGGGACAGGGACTGAAGCTTTCTTT | CASSRGTGTEAFF | TRBJ1-1 | TRBV7-9 | - | TRBD1
TGTGCCAGTAGTATAAGCTTTGGGGCGGACTACTACGAGCAGTACTTC | CASSISFGADYYEQYF | TRBJ2-7 | TRBV19 | - | -
TGTGCCAGCAGATTTAACCGCGGGCGCTCCTACAATGAGCAGTTCTTC | CASRFNRGRSYNEQFF | TRBJ2-1 | TRBV11-2 | - | -
TGTGCCAGCAGCTTCCGGCAGGGGGCCATCAATGAGCAGTTCTTC | CASSFRQGAINEQFF | TRBJ2-1 | TRBV7-9 | - | TRBD1
TGTGCCAGCAGTGGTTCCTTGGGGCACACTGAAGCTTTCTTT | CASSGSLGHTEAFF | TRBJ1-1 | TRBV6-1 | few | -
TGTGCCAGTACTGCGGGCGCTGGAAACACCATATATTTT | CASTAGAGNTIYF | TRBJ1-3 | TRBV19 | - | -
TGTGCCAGCAGTAAAACGACAGGTTATAATTCACCCCTCCACTTT | CASSKTTGYNSPLHF | TRBJ1-6 | TRBV6-5 | - | -
TGTGCCAGCAGCATCGCAGGGGGCGGCTATGGCTACACCTTC | CASSIAGGGYGYTF | TRBJ1-2 | TRBV7-9 | - | TRBD1
TGTGCCAGCAGCGTAGATGACAGGGAGGACACTGAAGCTTTCTTT | CASSVDDREDTEAFF | TRBJ1-1 | TRBV9 | - | TRBD1
TGTGCCAGCACCATCCGACAGGGGGCCCCGAACACTGAAGCTTTCTTT | CASTIRQGAPNTEAFF | TRBJ1-1 | TRBV7-8 | - | TRBD1
TGTGCCAGCCGAAACCAGGCGGGAGAAGGGACCCAGTACTTC | CASRNQAGEGTQYF | TRBJ2-5 | TRBV2 | - | TRBD2
TGTGCCAGCAGATCAGCGGGGTCCTACAATGAGCAGTTCTTC | CASRSAGSYNEQFF | TRBJ2-1 | TRBV2 | - | TRBD2
TGTGCCACCAGACTTTTGTCAGGGGTTACCACAGATACGCAGTATTTT | CATRLLSGVTTDTQYF | TRBJ2-3 | TRBV15 | - | -
TGTGCCAGCAGTTACAAGCGGGGGGGCCGCAATGAGCAGTTCTTC | CASSYKRGGRNEQFF | TRBJ2-1 | TRBV6-5 | - | TRBD2
TGTGCCAGCAGCCCCGGCGGAGGACAGGGACTCTACGAGCAGTACTTC | CASSPGGGQGLYEQYF | TRBJ2-7 | TRBV9 | - | TRBD1
TGTGCCACTCAAGGCGGGGAGGCCGGGGAGACCCAGTACTTC | CATQGGEAGETQYF | TRBJ2-5 | TRBV19 | - | -
TGTGCCAGCAGTGGAAGGGACAGACGAATGAACACTGAAGCTTTCTTT | CASSGRDRRMNTEAFF | TRBJ1-1 | TRBV27 | - | TRBD1
TGTGCCAGCAGCTCCTCCCCGGGGACTAGCGGGATCAATGAGCAGTTCTTC | CASSSSPGTSGINEQFF | TRBJ2-1 | TRBV5-4 | - | TRBD2
TGCGCCAGCAGCTCTCACGGGTCACCCACCTACGAGCAGTACTTC | CASSSHGSPTYEQYF | TRBJ2-7 | TRBV5-1 | - | -
TGTGCCAGCAGTGTGGGGAGACAGGGGTTGAGGATGGAAAAACTGTTTTTT | CASSVGRQGLRMEKLFF | TRBJ1-4 | TRBV2 | few | TRBD1
TGTGCCAGCGGACAGGGGGCAAACAATGAGCAGTTCTTC | CASGQGANNEQFF | TRBJ2-1 | TRBV6-1 | - | TRBD1
TGTGCCAGCAGCCCTAGGGGGGGCTTGGACATTCAGTACTTC | CASSPRGGLDIQYF | TRBJ2-4 | TRBV5-5 | - | -
TGTGTCACTGGGGCGGGGGGCTACAATGAGCAGTTCTTC | CVTGAGGYNEQFF | TRBJ2-1 | TRBV11-2 | once | TRBD2
TGTGCCAGTAGCTGGGGGCAGGGTATGGCTTTCTTT | CASSWGQGMAFF | TRBJ1-1 | TRBV19 | - | -
TGCGCCAGCAGCCAAGAACTAGCCGTAGACAATGAGCAGTTCTTC | CASSQELAVDNEQFF | TRBJ2-1 | TRBV4-1 | - | -
TGCGCCAGCAGCCAATTCCCCCCCGGGACAGGGCTAACTAATGAAAAACTGTTTTTT | CASSQFPPGTGLTNEKLFF | TRBJ1-4 | TRBV4-1 | - | TRBD1
TGTGCCAGCAGTACCCGGGGAGACGCAACTAATGAAAAACTGTTTTTT | CASSTRGDATNEKLFF | TRBJ1-4 | TRBV27 | - | -